This record covers a single TCR beta chain. A read error is possible here, since a much larger clone lies one base away. Germline V lookup: CDR1 SGDLS, CDR2 YYNGEE. The germline V and J ends were trimmed by 0 bases and 1 base, with 7 bases remaining between them. CDR3 size: 14 residues. The sample comes from a study of T cells after yellow fever vaccination. TCRdb itself ran the 5' RACE reads through MiXCR, one entry per CDR3 protein. The sample records under 200,000 distinct CDR3 sequences, roughly 9.6% being singletons. The chain joins TRBV9 to TRBJ2-5, with D possibly being TRBD2 (6 bases). Material: CD8+ T cells sorted from PBMCs, obtained 15 days after the yellow fever booster vaccination. This TCR was recovered from a man between 18 and 29 years old who received the YFV17D yellow fever vaccine. Written as DNA, the CDR3 is TGTGCCAGCAGCGTAGGGCGGGGCCAAGAGACCCAGTACTTC. Protein: CASSVGRGQETQYF. Full variable domain (remainder filled in from reference TRBV9 and TRBJ2-5): DSGVTQTPKHLITATGQRVTLRCSPRSGDLSVYWYQQSLDQGLQFLIQYYNGEERAKGNILERFSAQQFPDLHSELNLSSLELGDSALYFCASSVGRGQETQYFGPGTRLLVL.